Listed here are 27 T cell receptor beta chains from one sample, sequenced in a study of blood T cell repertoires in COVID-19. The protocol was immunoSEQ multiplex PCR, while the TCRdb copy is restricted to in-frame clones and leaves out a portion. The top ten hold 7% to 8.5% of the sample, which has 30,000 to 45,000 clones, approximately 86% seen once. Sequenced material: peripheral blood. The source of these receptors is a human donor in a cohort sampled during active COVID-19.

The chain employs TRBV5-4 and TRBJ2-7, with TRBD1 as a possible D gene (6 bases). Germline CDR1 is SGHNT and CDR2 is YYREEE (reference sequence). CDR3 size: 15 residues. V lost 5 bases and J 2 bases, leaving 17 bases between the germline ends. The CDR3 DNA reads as TGTGCCAGCAGAGTACAGGGTGAGCTCGCCTACGAGCAGTACTTC. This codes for CASRVQGELAYEQYF.

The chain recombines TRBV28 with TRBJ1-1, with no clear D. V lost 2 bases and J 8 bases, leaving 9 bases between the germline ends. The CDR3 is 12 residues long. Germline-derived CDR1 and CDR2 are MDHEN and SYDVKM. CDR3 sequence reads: CASSLLTVEAFF. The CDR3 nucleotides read TGTGCCAGCAGTTTACTAACGGTAGAAGCTTTCTTT.

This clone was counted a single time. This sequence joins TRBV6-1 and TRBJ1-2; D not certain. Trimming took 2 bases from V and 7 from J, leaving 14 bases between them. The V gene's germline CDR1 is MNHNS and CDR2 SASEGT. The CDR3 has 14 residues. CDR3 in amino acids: CASSESGFPGGYTF. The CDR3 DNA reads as TGTGCCAGCAGTGAAAGTGGCTTCCCTGGTGGCTACACCTTC.

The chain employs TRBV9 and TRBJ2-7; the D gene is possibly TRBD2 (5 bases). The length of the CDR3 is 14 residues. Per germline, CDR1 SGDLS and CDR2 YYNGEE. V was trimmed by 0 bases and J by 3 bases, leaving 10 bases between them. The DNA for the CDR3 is TGTGCCAGCAGCGTAGGAGGGAGAGGCTACGAGCAGTACTTC. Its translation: CASSVGGRGYEQYF.

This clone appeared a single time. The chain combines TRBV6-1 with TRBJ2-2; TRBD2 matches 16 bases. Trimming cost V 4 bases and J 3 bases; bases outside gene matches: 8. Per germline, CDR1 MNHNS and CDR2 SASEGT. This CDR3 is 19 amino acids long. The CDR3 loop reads CASSGAGTSGRAYTGELFF. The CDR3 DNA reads TGTGCCAGCAGTGGAGCCGGGACTAGCGGGAGGGCCTACACCGGGGAGCTGTTTTTT.

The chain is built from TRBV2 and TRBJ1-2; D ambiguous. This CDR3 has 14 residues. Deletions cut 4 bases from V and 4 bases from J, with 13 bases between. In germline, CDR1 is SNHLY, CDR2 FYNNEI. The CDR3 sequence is CASSATGLSYGYTF. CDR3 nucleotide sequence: TGTGCCAGCAGTGCTACCGGGTTAAGCTATGGCTACACCTTC.

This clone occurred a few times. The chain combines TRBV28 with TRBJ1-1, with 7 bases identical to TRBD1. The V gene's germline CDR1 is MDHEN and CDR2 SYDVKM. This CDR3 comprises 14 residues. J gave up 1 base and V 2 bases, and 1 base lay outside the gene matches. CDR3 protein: CASSLPGGNTEAFF. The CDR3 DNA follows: TGTGCCAGCAGTTTACCAGGGGGGAACACTGAAGCTTTCTTT.

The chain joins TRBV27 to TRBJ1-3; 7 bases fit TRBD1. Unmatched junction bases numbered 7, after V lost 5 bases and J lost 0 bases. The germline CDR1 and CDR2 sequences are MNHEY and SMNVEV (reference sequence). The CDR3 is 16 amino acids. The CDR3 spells CASSDLAGGSGNTIYF. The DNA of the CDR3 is TGTGCCAGCAGTGACCTAGCAGGGGGCTCTGGAAACACCATATATTTT.

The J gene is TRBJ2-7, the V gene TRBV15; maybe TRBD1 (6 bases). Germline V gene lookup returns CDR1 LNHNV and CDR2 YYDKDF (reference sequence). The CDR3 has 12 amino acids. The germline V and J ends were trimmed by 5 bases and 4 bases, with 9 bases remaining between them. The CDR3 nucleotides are TGTGCCACCAGCGCTAGGGGGTACGAGCAGTACTTC. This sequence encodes CATSARGYEQYF.

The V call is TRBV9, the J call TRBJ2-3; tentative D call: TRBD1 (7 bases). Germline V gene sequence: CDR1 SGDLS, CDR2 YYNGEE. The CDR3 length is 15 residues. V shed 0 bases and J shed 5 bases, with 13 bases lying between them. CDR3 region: CASSVGGAGGDTQYF. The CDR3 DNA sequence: TGTGCCAGCAGCGTAGGGGGGGCAGGGGGAGATACGCAGTATTTT.

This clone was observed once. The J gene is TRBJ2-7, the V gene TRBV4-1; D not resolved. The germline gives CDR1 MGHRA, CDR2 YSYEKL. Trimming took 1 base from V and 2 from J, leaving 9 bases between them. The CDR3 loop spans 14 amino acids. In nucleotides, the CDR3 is TGCGCCAGCAGCCAAGGGCGACAAACCTACGAGCAGTACTTC. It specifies CASSQGRQTYEQYF.

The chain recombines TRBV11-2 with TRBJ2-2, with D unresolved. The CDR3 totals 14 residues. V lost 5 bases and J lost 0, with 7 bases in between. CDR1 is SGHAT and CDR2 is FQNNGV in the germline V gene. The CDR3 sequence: CASSRETNTGELFF. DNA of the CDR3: TGTGCCAGCAGCCGAGAGACGAACACCGGGGAGCTGTTTTTT.

CDR3 sequence (DNA): TGCGCCAGCAGCGCTACAGGGAACACTGAAGCTTTCTTT. Protein product: CASSATGNTEAFF. The chain joins TRBV5-1 to TRBJ1-1; D is perhaps TRBD1 (5 bases). The CDR3 loop spans 13 amino acids. Germline assignment: CDR1 SGHRS and CDR2 YFSETQ. V was trimmed by 4 bases and J by 1 base, leaving 8 bases between them.

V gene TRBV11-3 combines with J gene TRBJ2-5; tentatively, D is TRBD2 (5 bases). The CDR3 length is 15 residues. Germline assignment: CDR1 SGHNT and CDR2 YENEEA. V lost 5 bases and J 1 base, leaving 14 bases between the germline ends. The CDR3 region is CASSHTRGGQETQYF. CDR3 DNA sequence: TGTGCCAGCAGCCATACTCGGGGTGGCCAAGAGACCCAGTACTTC.

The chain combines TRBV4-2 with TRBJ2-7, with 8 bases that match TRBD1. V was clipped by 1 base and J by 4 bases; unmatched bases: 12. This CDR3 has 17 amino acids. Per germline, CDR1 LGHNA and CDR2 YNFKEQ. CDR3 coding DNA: TGTGCCAGCAGCCAAGCGAAGGAGGGGGACAGGCCATACGAGCAGTACTTC. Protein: CASSQAKEGDRPYEQYF.

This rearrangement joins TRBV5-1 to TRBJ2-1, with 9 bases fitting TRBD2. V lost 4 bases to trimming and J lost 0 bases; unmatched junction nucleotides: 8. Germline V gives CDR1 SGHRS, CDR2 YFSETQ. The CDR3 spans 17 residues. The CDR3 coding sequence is TGCGCCAGCAGCCGAGGGTCTAGCGGGAACTCCTACAATGAGCAGTTCTTC. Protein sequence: CASSRGSSGNSYNEQFF.

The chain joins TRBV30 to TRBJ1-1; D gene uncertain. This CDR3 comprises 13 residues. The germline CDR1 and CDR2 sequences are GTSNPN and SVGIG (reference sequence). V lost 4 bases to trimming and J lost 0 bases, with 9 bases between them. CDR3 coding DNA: TGTGCCTGGAAAAAGCGGTTGAACACTGAAGCTTTCTTT. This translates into CAWKKRLNTEAFF. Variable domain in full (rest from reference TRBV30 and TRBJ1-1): SQTIHQWPATLVQPVGSPLSLECTVEGTSNPNLYWYRQAAGRGLQLLFYSVGIGQISSEVPQNLSASRPQDRQFILSSKKLLLSDSGFYLCAWKKRLNTEAFFGQGTRLTVV.

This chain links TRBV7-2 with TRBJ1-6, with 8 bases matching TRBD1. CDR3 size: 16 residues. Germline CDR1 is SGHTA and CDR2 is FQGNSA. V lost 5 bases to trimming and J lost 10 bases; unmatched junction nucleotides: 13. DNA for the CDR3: TGTGCCAGCAGCCCAACCACTGGACAGGGACGATCACCCCTCCACTTT. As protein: CASSPTTGQGRSPLHF.

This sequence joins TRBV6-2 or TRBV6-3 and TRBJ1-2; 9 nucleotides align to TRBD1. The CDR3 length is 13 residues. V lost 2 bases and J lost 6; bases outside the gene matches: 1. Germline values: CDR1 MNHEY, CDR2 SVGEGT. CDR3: CASSYDRGDGYTF. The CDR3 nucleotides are TGTGCCAGCAGTTACGACAGGGGGGATGGCTACACCTTC.

The CDR3 sequence: CAISKGGGNEKLFF. The CDR3 nucleotides read TGTGCCATCAGTAAGGGAGGGGGAAATGAAAAACTGTTTTTT. The chain recombines TRBV10-3 with TRBJ1-4, with D possibly being TRBD1 (6 bases). CDR3 length equals 14 residues. Deletions cut 5 bases from V and 5 bases from J, with 12 bases between. Germline values: CDR1 ENHRY, CDR2 SYGVKD.

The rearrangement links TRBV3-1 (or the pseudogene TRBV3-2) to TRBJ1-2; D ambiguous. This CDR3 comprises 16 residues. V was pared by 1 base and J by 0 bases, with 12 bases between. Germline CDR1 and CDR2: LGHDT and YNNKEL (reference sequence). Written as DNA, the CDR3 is TGTGCCAGCAGCCAAGCTTCCGGGAGAACTAACTATGGCTACACCTTC. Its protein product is CASSQASGRTNYGYTF.

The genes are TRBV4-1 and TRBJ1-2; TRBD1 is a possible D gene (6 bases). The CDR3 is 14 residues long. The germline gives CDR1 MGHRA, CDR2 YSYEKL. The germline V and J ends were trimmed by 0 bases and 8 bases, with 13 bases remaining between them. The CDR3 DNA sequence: TGCGCCAGCAGCCAAGAAAGGCCAGGGGCCGGCTACACCTTC. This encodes CASSQERPGAGYTF.

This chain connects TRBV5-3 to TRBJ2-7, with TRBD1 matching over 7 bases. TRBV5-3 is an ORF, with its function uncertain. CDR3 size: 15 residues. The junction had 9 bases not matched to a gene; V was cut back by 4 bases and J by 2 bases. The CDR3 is CARSNIDRAPYEQYF. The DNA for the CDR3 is TGTGCCAGAAGCAACATAGACAGGGCCCCCTACGAGCAGTACTTC.

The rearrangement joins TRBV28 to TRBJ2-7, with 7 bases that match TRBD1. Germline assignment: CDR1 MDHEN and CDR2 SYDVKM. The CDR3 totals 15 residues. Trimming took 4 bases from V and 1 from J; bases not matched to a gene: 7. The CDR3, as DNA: TGTGCCAGCAGTTACAGGGGTTTTATTTCCTACGAGCAGTACTTC. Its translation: CASSYRGFISYEQYF. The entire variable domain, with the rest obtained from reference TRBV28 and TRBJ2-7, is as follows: DVKVTQSSRYLVKRTGEKVFLECVQDMDHENMFWYRQDPGLGLRLIYFSYDVKMKEKGDIPEGYSVSREKKERFSLILESASTNQTSMYLCASSYRGFISYEQYFGPGTRLTVT.

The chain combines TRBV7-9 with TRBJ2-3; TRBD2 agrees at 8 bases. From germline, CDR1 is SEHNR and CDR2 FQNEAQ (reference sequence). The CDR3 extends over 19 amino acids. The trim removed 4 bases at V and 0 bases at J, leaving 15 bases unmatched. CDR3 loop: CASSSRGSGVTPSTDTQYF. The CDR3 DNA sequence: TGTGCCAGCAGCTCCCGGGGTAGCGGGGTGACACCTAGCACAGATACGCAGTATTTT.

CDR3 bases: TGTGCCAGCAGCCCGGGACTAGCGGCCTACAATGAGCAGTTCTTC. As protein: CASSPGLAAYNEQFF. The V gene is TRBV7-9, the J gene TRBJ2-1, with 11 bases lining up with TRBD2. After removal of 5 bases from V and 2 bases from J, the junction contained 2 bases not matched to a gene. Per germline, CDR1 SEHNR and CDR2 FQNEAQ (reference sequence). The CDR3 runs 15 residues.

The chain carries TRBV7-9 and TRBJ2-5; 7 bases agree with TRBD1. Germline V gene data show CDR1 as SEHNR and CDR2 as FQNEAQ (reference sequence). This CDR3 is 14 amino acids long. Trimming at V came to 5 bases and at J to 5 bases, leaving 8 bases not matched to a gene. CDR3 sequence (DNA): TGTGCCAGCAGCGCAGACAGGGCGAGGGAGACCCAGTACTTC. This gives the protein CASSADRARETQYF.